This T cell receptor beta chain came from a study of prognosis after radiotherapy for stage I lung cancer. This clonotype was seen repeatedly, ten times or more. V was clipped by 1 base and J by 1 base, with 7 bases between them. This CDR3 has 14 residues. The germline V gene has CDR1 LGHDT and CDR2 YNNKEL (reference sequence). Amplification of TCR beta CDR3 from genomic DNA used two-round multiplex PCR. The first round of PCR was done with primers that matched each TRBV and TRBJ gene. TCRdb passed the multiplex PCR reads through MiXCR, listing each CDR3 protein once. Here the sample spans around 30,000 distinct CDR3 sequences, approximately 35% being singletons.

The receptor was derived from a donor older than 45 with non-small cell lung cancer. The chain joins TRBV3-1 to TRBJ1-1; D call uncertain. Source: PBMCs, taken before or after stereotactic body radiation therapy (not recorded which). The CDR3, as DNA: TGTGCCAGCAGCCAAGCGTTCGAGAACACTGAAGCTTTCTTT. It encodes CASSQAFENTEAFF.